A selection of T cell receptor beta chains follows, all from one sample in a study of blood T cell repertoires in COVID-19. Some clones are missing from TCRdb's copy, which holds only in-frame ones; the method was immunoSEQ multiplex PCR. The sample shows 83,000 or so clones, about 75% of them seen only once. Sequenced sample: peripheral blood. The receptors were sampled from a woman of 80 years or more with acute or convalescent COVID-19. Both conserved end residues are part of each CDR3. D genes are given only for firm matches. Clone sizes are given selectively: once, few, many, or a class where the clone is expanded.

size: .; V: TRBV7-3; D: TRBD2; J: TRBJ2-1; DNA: TGTGCCAGCAGTACTAGCGGGAGGGCCTCCTACAATGAGCAGTTCTTC; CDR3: CASSTSGRASYNEQFF
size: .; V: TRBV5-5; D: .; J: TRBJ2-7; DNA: TGTGCCAGCAGCCTCACAGGGTTTATCGGCTACGAGCAGTACTTC; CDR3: CASSLTGFIGYEQYF
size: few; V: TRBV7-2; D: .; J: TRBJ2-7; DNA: TGTGCCAGCAGCTTACTCAGGGAATACGAGCAGTACTTC; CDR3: CASSLLREYEQYF
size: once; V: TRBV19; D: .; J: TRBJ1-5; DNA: TGTGCCAGTAATCTTGTGGACAGAAGAATTAGCAATCAGCCCCAGCATTTT; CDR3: CASNLVDRRISNQPQHF
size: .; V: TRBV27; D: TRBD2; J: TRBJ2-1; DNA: TGTGCCAGCAGTTTGGAGCAGTCGCGGAGAGCGGGAGGATTCCCTAATGAGCAGTTCTTC; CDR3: CASSLEQSRRAGGFPNEQFF
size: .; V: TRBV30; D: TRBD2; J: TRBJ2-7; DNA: TGTGCCTGGAAGCGGGGCCTCTACGAGCAGTACTTC; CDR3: CAWKRGLYEQYF
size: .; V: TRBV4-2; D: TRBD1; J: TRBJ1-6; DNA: TGTGCCAGCAGCCCCACCTCCGGGACAGATTCACCCCTCCACTTT; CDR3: CASSPTSGTDSPLHF
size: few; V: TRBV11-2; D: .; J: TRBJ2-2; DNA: TGTGCCAGCAGCTTCCCTCGGGGGATCGGGGAGCTGTTTTTT; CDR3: CASSFPRGIGELFF
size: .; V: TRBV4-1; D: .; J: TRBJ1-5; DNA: TGCGCCAGCAGCTCTACAGGGAGGGAAGGCAATCAGCCCCAGCATTTT; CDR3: CASSSTGREGNQPQHF
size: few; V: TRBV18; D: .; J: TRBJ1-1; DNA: TGTGCCAGCTCACCACCGGGGGGATCTGAAGCTTTCTTT; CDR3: CASSPPGGSEAFF
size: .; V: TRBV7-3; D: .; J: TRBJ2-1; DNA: TGTGCCAGCAGCCCGATAGGGAGTAATGAGCAGTTCTTC; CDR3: CASSPIGSNEQFF
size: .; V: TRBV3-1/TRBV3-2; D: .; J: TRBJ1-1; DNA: TGTGCCAGCAGCCAAGATCGGGTGGGGAACACTGAAGCTTTCTTT; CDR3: CASSQDRVGNTEAFF
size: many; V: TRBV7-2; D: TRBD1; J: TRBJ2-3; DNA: TGTGCCAGCAGCCCTCACGGACAGGGGGTTAAGGATACGCAGTATTTT; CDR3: CASSPHGQGVKDTQYF
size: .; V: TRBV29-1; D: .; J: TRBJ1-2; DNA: TGCAGCGCTGTCCAGGCCACATATGGCTACACCTTC; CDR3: CSAVQATYGYTF
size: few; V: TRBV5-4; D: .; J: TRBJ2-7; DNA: TGTGCCAGCAGCTTCGGCGGAGACAGCTCCTACGAGCAGTACTTC; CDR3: CASSFGGDSSYEQYF
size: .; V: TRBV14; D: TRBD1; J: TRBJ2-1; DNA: TGTGCCAGCAGCCGCTTAACGACAGGGGACAATGAGCAGTTCTTC; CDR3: CASSRLTTGDNEQFF
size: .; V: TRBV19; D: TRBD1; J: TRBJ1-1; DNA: TGTGCCAGTAGTTTAGGGACAGGGGGTACAGCTGAAGCTTTCTTT; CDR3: CASSLGTGGTAEAFF
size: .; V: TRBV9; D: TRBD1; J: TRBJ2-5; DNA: TGTGCCAGCAGCGGGCGACAGGGAATCGAGACCCAGTACTTC; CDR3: CASSGRQGIETQYF
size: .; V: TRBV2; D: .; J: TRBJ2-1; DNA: TGTGCCAGCAGTGACCGGGGGGTGAAGGGGGATGAGCAGTTCTTC; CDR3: CASSDRGVKGDEQFF
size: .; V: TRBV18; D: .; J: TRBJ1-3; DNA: TGTGCCAGCTCACCCCAACCACAAGGAGGCGTGAACACCATATATTTT; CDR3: CASSPQPQGGVNTIYF
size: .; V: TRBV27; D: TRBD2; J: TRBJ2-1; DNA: TGTGCCAGCAGTTTAGGCGGGAGCTCCTACAATGAGCAGTTCTTC; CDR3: CASSLGGSSYNEQFF
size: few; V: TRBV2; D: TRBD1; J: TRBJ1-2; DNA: TGTGCCAGCAGGGCCACAGGGGGGAGTTTCTATGGCTACACCTTC; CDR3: CASRATGGSFYGYTF
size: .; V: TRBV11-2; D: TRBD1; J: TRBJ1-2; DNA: TGTGCCAGCAGCTTGAGGACAGGCCTAATTAACTATGGCTACACCTTC; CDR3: CASSLRTGLINYGYTF
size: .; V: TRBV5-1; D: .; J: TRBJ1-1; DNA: TGCGCCAGCAGCCTCGATGGGGAGGCTGAAGCTTTCTTT; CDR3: CASSLDGEAEAFF
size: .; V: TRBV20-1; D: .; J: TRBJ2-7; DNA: TGCAGTGCTAGAGATTATCGCGAGCAGTACTTC; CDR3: CSARDYREQYF
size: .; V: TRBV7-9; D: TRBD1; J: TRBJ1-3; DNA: TGTGCCAGCAGCGTGCAGGGGGCCTCTGGAAACACCATATATTTT; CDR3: CASSVQGASGNTIYF
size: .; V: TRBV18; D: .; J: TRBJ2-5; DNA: TGTGCCAGCTCACCACAGGGAGGAGAGACCCAGTACTTC; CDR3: CASSPQGGETQYF
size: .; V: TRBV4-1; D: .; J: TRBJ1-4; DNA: TGCGCCAGCAGCCAAGATCGAGGGAGGAGGGGTGAAAAACTGTTTTTT; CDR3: CASSQDRGRRGEKLFF
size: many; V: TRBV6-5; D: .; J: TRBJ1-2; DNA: TGTGCCAGCAGCCCATCGGGACTGGGAAACTATGGCTACACCTTC; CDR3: CASSPSGLGNYGYTF
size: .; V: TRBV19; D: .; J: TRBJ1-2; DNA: TGTGCCAGTAGCCGGACTCCTAACTATGGCTACACCTTC; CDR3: CASSRTPNYGYTF
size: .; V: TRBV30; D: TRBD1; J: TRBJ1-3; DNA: TGTGCCTGGAGTTCCGGGACAGCTGGAAACACCATATATTTT; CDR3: CAWSSGTAGNTIYF
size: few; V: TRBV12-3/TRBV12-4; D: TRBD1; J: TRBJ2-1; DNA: TGTGCCAGCAGTTTGAACAGGGGCGATGAGCAGTTCTTC; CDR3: CASSLNRGDEQFF
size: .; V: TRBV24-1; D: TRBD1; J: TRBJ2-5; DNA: TGTGCCACCAGTGGACAGGGCTTTCAAGAGACCCAGTACTTC; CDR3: CATSGQGFQETQYF
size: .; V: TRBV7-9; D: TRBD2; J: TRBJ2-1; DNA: TGTGCCAGCAGCTTAAGCGGGGGGAACAATGAGCAGTTCTTC; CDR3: CASSLSGGNNEQFF
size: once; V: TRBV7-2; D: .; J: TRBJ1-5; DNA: TGTGCCAGCAGCTTGGGGGGGACGGGCCTACGGCCCCAGCATTTT; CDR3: CASSLGGTGLRPQHF
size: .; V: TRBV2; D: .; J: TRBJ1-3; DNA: TGTGCCAGCAGTGAAGCGGGGGCCGGACTCTCTGGAAACACCATATATTTT; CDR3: CASSEAGAGLSGNTIYF
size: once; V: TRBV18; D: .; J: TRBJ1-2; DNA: TGTGCCAGCTCACCAGGGACAACGAACTATGGCTACACCTTC; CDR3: CASSPGTTNYGYTF
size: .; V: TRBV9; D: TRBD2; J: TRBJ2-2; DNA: TGTGCCAGCAGCGAAATCGGGACTAGATCCACCGGGGAGCTGTTTTTT; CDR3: CASSEIGTRSTGELFF
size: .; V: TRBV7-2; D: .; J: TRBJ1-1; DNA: TGTGCCAGCAGCTTAGAAGCCCAGGGTGGCACTGAAGCTTTCTTT; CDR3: CASSLEAQGGTEAFF
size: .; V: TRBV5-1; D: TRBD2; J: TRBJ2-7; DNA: TGCGCCAGCAGCTTAGGAGCGGGACCGGACTACGAGCAGTACTTC; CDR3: CASSLGAGPDYEQYF
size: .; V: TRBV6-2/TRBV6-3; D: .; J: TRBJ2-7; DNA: TGTGCCAGCAGTAAACCCCGTGTGGGCTACTCCTACGAGCAGTACTTC; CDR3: CASSKPRVGYSYEQYF
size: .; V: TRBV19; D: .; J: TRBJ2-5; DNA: TGTGCCAGTAGTATTCCAGGTGGGGGGGCTAGGGTTCAAGAGACCCAGTACTTC; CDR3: CASSIPGGGARVQETQYF
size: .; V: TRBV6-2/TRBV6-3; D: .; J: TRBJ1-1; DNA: TGTGCCAGCAGTCTTACGGGGGGGAGTGAAGCTTTCTTT; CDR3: CASSLTGGSEAFF
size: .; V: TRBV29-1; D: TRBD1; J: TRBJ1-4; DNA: TGCAGCGTTGGGAGACAGGGTGAAAAACTGTTTTTT; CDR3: CSVGRQGEKLFF
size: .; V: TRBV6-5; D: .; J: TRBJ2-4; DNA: TGTGCCAGCAGAATTCAAGGGGGAGCCAAAAACATTCAGTACTTC; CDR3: CASRIQGGAKNIQYF
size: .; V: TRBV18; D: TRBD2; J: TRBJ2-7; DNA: TGTGCCAGCTCAGGACTAGCGGCAGAGCAGTACTTC; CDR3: CASSGLAAEQYF
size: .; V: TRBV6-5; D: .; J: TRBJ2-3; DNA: TGTGCCAGCAGTTACGTTATTACAGATACGCAGTATTTT; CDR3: CASSYVITDTQYF
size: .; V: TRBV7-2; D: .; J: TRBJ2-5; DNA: TGTGCCAGCAGTTTGGGCCTCCAACCAGAGACCCAGTACTTC; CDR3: CASSLGLQPETQYF
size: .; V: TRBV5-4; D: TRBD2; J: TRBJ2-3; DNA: TGTGCCAGCAGCTTGGGGACTAGCGGGGGCCTCTCCACAGATACGCAGTATTTT; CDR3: CASSLGTSGGLSTDTQYF
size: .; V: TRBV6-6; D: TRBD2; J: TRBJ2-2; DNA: TGTGCCAGCCTGGGGCGGGGGGACACCGGGGAGCTGTTTTTT; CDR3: CASLGRGDTGELFF
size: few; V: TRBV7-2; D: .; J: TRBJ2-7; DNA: TGTGCCAGCAGCTCCACTCGCGGCTACGAGCAGTACTTC; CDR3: CASSSTRGYEQYF
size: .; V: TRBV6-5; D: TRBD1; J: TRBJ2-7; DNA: TGTGCCAGCAGGGTAACAGGGGGCAACTACGAGCAGTACTTC; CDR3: CASRVTGGNYEQYF
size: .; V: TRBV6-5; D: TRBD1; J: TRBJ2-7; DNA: TGTGCCAGCAGTTACACAGGGGAGTACGAGCAGTACTTC; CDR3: CASSYTGEYEQYF
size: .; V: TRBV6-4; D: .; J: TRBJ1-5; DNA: TGTGCCAGAGGGGTACAGCCCCAGCATTTT; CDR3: CARGVQPQHF